This entry describes one TCR beta chain. This receptor's antigen is unknown. Per-base quality was not reported, and no clone a single base away is much larger than it. TCRbeta CDR3 regions were amplified from genomic DNA using the immunoSEQ Assay, a bias-controlled multiplex PCR. From the authors' description of their analysis: The number of nucleated cells in each sample was estimated by amplification of reference gene primers within the assay. Sequence reads were collapsed and filtered to measure the absolute abundance of every unique TCRbeta CDR3 rearrangement. For each sample, productive Simpson clonality was calculated by taking the square root of Simpson's diversity index across productive rearrangements. TCRdb took this table from immuneACCESS and kept in-frame rearrangements with V and J called. Such tables lack part of the clones; where checked against another copy, unresolved V genes explain under half of the gap, and the rest is unexplained. From that table come the V and J calls and clone size; the DNA was used to work out D and trimming. This sample lists over 200,000 clones; approximately 88% were detected once. The ten most abundant clones make up around 25% of the sample.

The data are from a study of blood T cell repertoires in COVID-19 (TCRdb year 2020). Background on the whole study: Samples covering the acute and convalescent phases of COVID-19 were provided by collaborators in the United States, Italy and Spain. The material from the prospective study consisted of cDNA or gDNA derived from T cells, B-cell-depleted T cells, or PBMCs. Subjects who had been exposed to COVID-19, were actively infected with it, or had recovered from it provided the deeply sampled blood TCRbeta repertoires that made up the dataset. A freely available public database, intended as a resource for researchers studying the immune response to SARS-CoV-2, is where the repertoires were released. Samples came from the ongoing ImmuneRACE study (first 160 participants) plus 1,254 subjects from 6 global collaborators. A de-identified subject ID, COVID-19 status, age in years and sex were almost always included in the sample metadata. Where available, HLA class I and class II types were taken from metadata supplied by the sample provider and were not determined by assay-based typing.

The CDR3 sequence holds 15 residues, the cysteine and phenylalanine included. Kept here is only the CDR3 DNA, which spans 45 bases and is read in frame from base 1. V was cut back by 2 bases and J by 4 bases, leaving a gap of 14 bases between them. From the germline V gene, CDR1 is SGHVS and CDR2 is FQNEAQ. What the work shows at the level of the full study, not this receptor alone: The amount of clinical and demographic metadata varied by source and participant and was provided uncurated.

Whole blood was collected in K2EDTA tubes by collaborating institutions according to the institutions' own protocols. For TCRbeta analysis, collaborators shipped samples in one of three forms: frozen whole blood, isolated PBMCs, or DNA extracted from either of those sample types. The rearranged chain carries TRBV7-8 and TRBJ1-2; the D gene remains uncertain. The sequenced sample was peripheral blood. The sequence came from a man between 35 and 55 years old with acute or convalescent COVID-19. CDR3 sequence: CASSLLAGPLYGYTF. Read as DNA, the sequence is TGTGCCAGCAGCTTACTAGCCGGCCCGCTCTATGGCTACACCTTC. Here the CDR3 is joined to the reference TRBV7-8 and TRBJ1-2 genes, and the full variable domain is: GAGVSQSPRYKVAKRGQDVALRCDPISGHVSLFWYQQALGQGPEFLTYFQNEAQLDKSGLPSDRFFAERPEGSVSTLKIQRTQQEDSAVYLCASSLLAGPLYGYTFGSGTRLTVV.